This T cell receptor beta chain was found in a study of early T cells in non-severe SARS-CoV-2 infection. Study details: Sequencing of unsorted whole blood was done on bulk RNA, leaving chains unpaired. Findings and limits, study-wide: The study's VDJdb matching favored anti-spike CD8 responses and missed private and CD4 specificities.

A few counts support this clonotype. The antigen remains unidentified. Separate cDNA molecules each had unique molecular identifiers attached to them. TCRdb processed the 5' RACE reads anew with MiXCR; each CDR3 protein has one entry. The sample contains around 82,000 distinct CDR3 sequences, about 15% of which appear only once. The CDR3 is 15 amino acids. J gave up 5 bases and V 8 bases, and 11 bases lay outside the gene matches. Germline CDR1 reads SQVTM; CDR2 reads ANQGSEA. The sequence came from an adult who was a healthcare worker with PCR-confirmed SARS-CoV-2 infection or an uninfected control (not recorded which). Source material: whole blood. The gene calls are TRBV29-1 and TRBJ2-1; TRBD2 matches 11 bases. The DNA for the CDR3 is TGCAGCACACCCAGGGCTAGCGGGGGGAACAATGAGCAGTTCTTC. This translates into CSTPRASGGNNEQFF.